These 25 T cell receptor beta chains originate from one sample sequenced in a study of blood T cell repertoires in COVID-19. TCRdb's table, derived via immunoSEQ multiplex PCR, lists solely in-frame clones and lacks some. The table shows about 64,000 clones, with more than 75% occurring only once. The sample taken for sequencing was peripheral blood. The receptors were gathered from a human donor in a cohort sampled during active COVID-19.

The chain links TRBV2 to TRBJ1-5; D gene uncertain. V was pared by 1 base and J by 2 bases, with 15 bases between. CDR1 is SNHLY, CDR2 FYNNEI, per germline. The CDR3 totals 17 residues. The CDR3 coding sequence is TGTGCCAGCAGTGAAGTTTCGAGGCGTCCGGGCAATCAGCCCCAGCATTTT. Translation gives CASSEVSRRPGNQPQHF.

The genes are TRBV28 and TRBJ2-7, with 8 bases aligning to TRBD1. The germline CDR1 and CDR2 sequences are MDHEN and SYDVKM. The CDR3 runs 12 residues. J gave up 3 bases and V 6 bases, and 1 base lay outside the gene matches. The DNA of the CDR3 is TGTGCCAGCAGACAGGGGGGCTACGAGCAGTACTTC. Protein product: CASRQGGYEQYF.

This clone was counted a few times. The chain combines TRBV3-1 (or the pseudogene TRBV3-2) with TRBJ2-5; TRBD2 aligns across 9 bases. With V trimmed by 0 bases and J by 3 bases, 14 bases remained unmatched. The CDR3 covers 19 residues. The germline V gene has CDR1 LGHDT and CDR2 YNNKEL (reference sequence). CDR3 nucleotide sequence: TGTGCCAGCAGCCAAGAAGGGAGGGTAACATTAGCGGGAGAAGAGACCCAGTACTTC. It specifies CASSQEGRVTLAGEETQYF.

The CDR3 coding sequence is TGTGCCAGCAGGGGGACAGGGAGGCAGCCCCAGCATTTT. Residues: CASRGTGRQPQHF. J is TRBJ1-5 and V is TRBV12-3 or TRBV12-4; 9 bases match TRBD1. The CDR3 has 13 amino acids. J lost 7 bases, V lost 6 bases, and 4 bases had no gene match.

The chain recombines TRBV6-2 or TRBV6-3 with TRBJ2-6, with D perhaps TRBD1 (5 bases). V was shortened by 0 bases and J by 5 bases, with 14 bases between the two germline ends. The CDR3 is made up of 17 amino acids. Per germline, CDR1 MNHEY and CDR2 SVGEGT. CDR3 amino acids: CASSYSRQGLRANVLTF. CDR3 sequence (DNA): TGTGCCAGCAGTTACTCGAGGCAGGGCTTAAGGGCCAACGTCCTGACTTTC.

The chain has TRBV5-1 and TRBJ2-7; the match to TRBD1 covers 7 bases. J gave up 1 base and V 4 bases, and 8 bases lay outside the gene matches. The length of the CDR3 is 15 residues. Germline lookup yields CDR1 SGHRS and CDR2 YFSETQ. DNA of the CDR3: TGCGCCAGCAGCCCCGCAGGGGGTCGATCCTACGAGCAGTACTTC. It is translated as CASSPAGGRSYEQYF. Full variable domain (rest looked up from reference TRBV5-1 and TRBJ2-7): KAGVTQTPRYLIKTRGQQVTLSCSPISGHRSVSWYQQTPGQGLQFLFEYFSETQRNKGNFPGRFSGRQFSNSRSEMNVSTLELGDSALYLCASSPAGGRSYEQYFGPGTRLTVT.

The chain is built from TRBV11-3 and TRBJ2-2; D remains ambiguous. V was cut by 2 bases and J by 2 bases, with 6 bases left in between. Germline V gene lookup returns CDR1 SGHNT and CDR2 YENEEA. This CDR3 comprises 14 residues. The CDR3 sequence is CASSLQTNTGELFF. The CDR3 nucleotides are TGTGCCAGCAGCTTACAGACAAACACCGGGGAGCTGTTTTTT.

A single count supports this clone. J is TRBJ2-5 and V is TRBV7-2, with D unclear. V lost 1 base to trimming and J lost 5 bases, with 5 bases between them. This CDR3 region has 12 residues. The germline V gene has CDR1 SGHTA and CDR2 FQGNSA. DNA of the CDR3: TGTGCCAGCAGCTTAGGGGCGGAGACCCAGTACTTC. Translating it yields CASSLGAETQYF.

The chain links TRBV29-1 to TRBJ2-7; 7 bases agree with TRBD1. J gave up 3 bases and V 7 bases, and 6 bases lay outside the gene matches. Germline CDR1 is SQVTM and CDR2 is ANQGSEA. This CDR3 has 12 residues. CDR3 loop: CSARDSIYEQYF. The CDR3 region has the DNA TGCAGCGCCCGGGACAGCATCTACGAGCAGTACTTC.

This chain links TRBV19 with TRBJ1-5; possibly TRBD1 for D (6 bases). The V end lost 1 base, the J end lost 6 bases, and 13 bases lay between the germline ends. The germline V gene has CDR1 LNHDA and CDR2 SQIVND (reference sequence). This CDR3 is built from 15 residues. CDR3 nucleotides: TGTGCCAGTAGTATAGTCGCCGGGGGGGCTCAGCCCCAGCATTTT. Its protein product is CASSIVAGGAQPQHF.

CDR3 DNA: TGTGCCACCAGCAGAGATTTCTCTCCAAAGACAGGCCAGATGAGTCAGCCCCAGCATTTT. This codes for CATSRDFSPKTGQMSQPQHF. The rearrangement joins TRBV15 to TRBJ1-5; tentative D call: TRBD1 (6 bases). V was trimmed by 0 bases and J by 6 bases, leaving 27 bases between them. From germline, CDR1 is LNHNV and CDR2 YYDKDF (reference sequence). This CDR3 is built from 20 residues. Based on the CDR3 plus reference TRBV15 and TRBJ1-5, the full variable domain is DAMVIQNPRYQVTQFGKPVTLSCSQTLNHNVMYWYQQKSSQAPKLLFHYYDKDFNNEADTPDNFQSRRPNTSFCFLDIRSPGLGDTAMYLCATSRDFSPKTGQMSQPQHFGDGTRLSIL.

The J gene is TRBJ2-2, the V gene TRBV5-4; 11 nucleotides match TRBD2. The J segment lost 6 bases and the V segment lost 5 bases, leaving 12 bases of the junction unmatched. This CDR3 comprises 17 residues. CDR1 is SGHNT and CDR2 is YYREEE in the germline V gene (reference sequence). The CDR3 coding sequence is TGTGCCAGCAGTAAGGGGGGGACTAGCGGCGATTCCGGGGAGCTGTTTTTT. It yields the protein CASSKGGTSGDSGELFF.

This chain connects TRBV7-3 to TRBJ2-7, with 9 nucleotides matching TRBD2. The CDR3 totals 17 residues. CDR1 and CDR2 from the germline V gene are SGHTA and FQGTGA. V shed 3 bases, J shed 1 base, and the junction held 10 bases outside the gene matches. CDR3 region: CASSFGLARALSYEQYF. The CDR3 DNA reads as TGTGCCAGCAGCTTCGGACTAGCGCGAGCTCTTTCCTACGAGCAGTACTTC.

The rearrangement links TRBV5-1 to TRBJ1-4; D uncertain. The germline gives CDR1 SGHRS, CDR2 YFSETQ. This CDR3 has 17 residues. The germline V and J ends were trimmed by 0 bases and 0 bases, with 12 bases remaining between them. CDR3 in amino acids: CASSLASSSATNEKLFF. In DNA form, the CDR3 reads TGCGCCAGCAGCTTGGCCTCCTCTTCCGCAACTAATGAAAAACTGTTTTTT.

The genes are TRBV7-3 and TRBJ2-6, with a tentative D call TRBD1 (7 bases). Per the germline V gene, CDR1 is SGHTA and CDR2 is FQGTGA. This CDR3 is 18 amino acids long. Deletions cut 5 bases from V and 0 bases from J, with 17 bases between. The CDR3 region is CASSPRQGLDSGANVLTF. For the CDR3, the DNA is TGTGCCAGCAGCCCTAGACAGGGACTCGACTCTGGGGCCAACGTCCTGACTTTC.

The CDR3 DNA sequence: TGTGCCAGCAGTTTAGGGGCCTCCGAAAAACTGTTTTTT. Protein: CASSLGASEKLFF. The V call is TRBV12-3 or TRBV12-4, the J call TRBJ1-4; no firm D call. This CDR3 is built from 13 residues. Trimming stripped 1 base from V and 8 bases from J, with 8 bases between.

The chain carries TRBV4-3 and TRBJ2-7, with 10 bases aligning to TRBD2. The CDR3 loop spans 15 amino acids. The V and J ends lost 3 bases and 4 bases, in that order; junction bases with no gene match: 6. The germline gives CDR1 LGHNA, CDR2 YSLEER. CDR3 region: CASSHRTSGIYEQYF. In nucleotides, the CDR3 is TGCGCCAGCAGCCACCGGACTAGCGGAATATACGAGCAGTACTTC.

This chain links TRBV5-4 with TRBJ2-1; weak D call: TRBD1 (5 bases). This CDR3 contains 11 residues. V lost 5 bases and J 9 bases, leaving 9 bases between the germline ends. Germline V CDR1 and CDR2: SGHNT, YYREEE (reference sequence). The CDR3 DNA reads TGTGCCAGCAGGTTAAGGGGTGAGCAGTTCTTC. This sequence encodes CASRLRGEQFF.

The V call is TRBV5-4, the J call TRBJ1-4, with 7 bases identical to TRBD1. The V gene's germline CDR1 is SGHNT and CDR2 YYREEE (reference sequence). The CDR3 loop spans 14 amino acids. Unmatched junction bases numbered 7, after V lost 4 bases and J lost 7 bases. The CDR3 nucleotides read TGTGCCAGCAGCCGACAGGGTGAAAGTGAAAAACTGTTTTTT. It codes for CASSRQGESEKLFF.

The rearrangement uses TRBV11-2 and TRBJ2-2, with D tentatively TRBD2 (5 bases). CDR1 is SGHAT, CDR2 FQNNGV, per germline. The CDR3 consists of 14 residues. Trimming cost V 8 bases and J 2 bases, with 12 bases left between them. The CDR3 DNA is TGTGCCAGCCTCAAAGGAGGAAACACCGGGGAGCTGTTTTTT. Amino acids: CASLKGGNTGELFF.

CDR3 amino acids: CASRQGGTEAFF. The CDR3 DNA reads as TGTGCCAGCCGGCAGGGTGGCACTGAAGCTTTCTTT. The rearrangement links TRBV28 to TRBJ1-1; perhaps TRBD1 as D (5 bases). This CDR3 has 12 amino acids. V was clipped by 8 bases and J by 4 bases, with 11 bases between them. The germline CDR1 and CDR2 sequences are MDHEN and SYDVKM.

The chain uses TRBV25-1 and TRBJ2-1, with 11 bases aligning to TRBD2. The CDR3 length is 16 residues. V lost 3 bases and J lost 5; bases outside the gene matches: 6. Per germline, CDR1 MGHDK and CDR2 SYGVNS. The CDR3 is CASSDVLAGAHNEQFF. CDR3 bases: TGTGCCAGCAGTGACGTACTAGCGGGGGCACACAATGAGCAGTTCTTC.

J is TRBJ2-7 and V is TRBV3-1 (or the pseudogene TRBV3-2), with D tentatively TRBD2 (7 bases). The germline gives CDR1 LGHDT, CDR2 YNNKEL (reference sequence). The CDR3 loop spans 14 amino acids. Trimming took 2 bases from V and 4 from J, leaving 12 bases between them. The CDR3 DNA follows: TGTGCCAGCAGCCAACAAGGGGGGGCTTACGAGCAGTACTTC. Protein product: CASSQQGGAYEQYF.

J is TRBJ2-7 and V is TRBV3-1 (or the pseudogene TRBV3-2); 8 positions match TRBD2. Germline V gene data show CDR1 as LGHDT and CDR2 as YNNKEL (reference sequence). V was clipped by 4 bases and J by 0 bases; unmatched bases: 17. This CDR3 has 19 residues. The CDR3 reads CASSRQGIVGGGSSYEQYF. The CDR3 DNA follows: TGTGCCAGCAGCCGCCAAGGAATTGTCGGCGGGGGGAGCTCCTACGAGCAGTACTTC.

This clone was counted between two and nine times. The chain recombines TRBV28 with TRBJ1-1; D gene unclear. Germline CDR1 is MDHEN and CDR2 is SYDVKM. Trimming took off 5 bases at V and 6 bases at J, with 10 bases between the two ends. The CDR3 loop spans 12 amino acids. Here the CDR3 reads CASSLQYPEAFF. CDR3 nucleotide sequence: TGTGCCAGCAGTCTACAGTACCCTGAAGCTTTCTTT.